This entry is about one T cell receptor beta chain. These data originate in a study of blood T cell repertoires in COVID-19. Across the whole study: Samples representing acute and convalescent COVID-19 were sourced from the United States, Italy and Spain. Sample material is recorded as cDNA or gDNA derived from T cells, B-cell-depleted T cells, or PBMCs.

In the authors' workflow: Estimates of nucleated cell counts were drawn from the amplification of reference gene primers. Data came from immunoSEQ multiplex PCR; TCRdb stores just in-frame clones and leaves some out. That table supplies the V and J calls and clone size; D and trimming were determined from the DNA. The sample includes some 74,000 clones, roughly 85% of them seen just once. CDR1 is MNHEY, CDR2 SVGAGI, per germline. This CDR3 is built from 16 residues. V was clipped by 2 bases and J by 1 base; unmatched bases: 7. The TCR comes from an elderly woman with acute or convalescent COVID-19. The sequenced sample consisted of peripheral blood. This rearrangement joins TRBV6-5 to TRBJ2-7; the match to TRBD2 covers 8 bases. The CDR3 region is CASSYPRPSGSYEQYF. The CDR3 nucleotides are TGTGCCAGCAGTTACCCCCGGCCTAGCGGGTCCTACGAGCAGTACTTC.